Described below is a single T cell receptor beta chain sequence and its context. V was pared by 1 base and J by 2 bases, with 9 bases between. CDR1 is SGHNT, CDR2 YENEEA, per germline. The CDR3 consists of 15 residues. The entry originates in a study of cytotoxic CD8 clonotypes in ibrutinib-treated CLL. Study at large: Partial responses totalled about 25 and complete responses 2; after median roughly 64 months, 14 remained remitted and around twelve progressed. Response samples were obtained once patients had received a median 12 months of treatment, range 6 to 36.

Sequencing used immunoSEQ multiplex PCR; TCRdb keeps in-frame clones, though not all of them. The sample yields roughly 150,000 clones, roughly 76% seen once. This sequence was found in a human donor with chronic lymphocytic leukemia. The genes are TRBV11-3 and TRBJ2-1; perhaps TRBD2 as D (6 bases). The sequenced sample was PBMCs, obtained after 24 months of ibrutinib treatment. The CDR3 region has the DNA TGTGCCAGCAGCTTAGTCGGGGGACCCTACAATGAGCAGTTCTTC. Translating it yields CASSLVGGPYNEQFF.